A selection of T cell receptor beta chains follows, all from one sample in a study of OX40 agonist ivuxolimab in advanced cancers. Generated by immunoSEQ multiplex PCR, the TCRdb table keeps only in-frame clones and is missing some. The top ten hold approximately 3.6% of the sample, which has about 62,000 clones, 85% seen once. The starting material was CD4+ or CD8+ T cells sorted from blood, obtained in a trial of the OX40 agonist ivuxolimab. All receptors derive from an adult with an advanced solid tumor such as melanoma, head and neck, liver or kidney cancer. The CDR3 runs from the conserved cysteine through the conserved F or W. D genes are given only for firm matches. Some rows mark clone size as missing; the rest say once, few, many or name a class of expanded clone.

CDR3 DNA: TGTGCCAGCTCAGAGACACCTTCGAACACTGAAGCTTTCTTT
CDR3 protein: CASSETPSNTEAFF
V gene: TRBV18
clone size: .
J gene: TRBJ1-1
D gene: .

CDR3 DNA: TGTGCCAGCAGCTTACAGGGGCGTACCGGGGAGCTGTTTTTT
CDR3 protein: CASSLQGRTGELFF
V gene: TRBV5-8
clone size: .
J gene: TRBJ2-2
D gene: TRBD1

CDR3 DNA: TGTGCTACATCGGGGGACAGGGTCTTTAGCGGGAGAGACTACGAGCAGTACTTC
CDR3 protein: CATSGDRVFSGRDYEQYF
V gene: TRBV10-3
clone size: .
J gene: TRBJ2-7
D gene: .

CDR3 DNA: TGTGCCAGCAGTACCAGGGTCATGAACACTGAAGCTTTCTTT
CDR3 protein: CASSTRVMNTEAFF
V gene: TRBV5-8
clone size: .
J gene: TRBJ1-1
D gene: .

CDR3 DNA: TGTGCCATCTCCGGGGGCCCCCCCAATGAGCAGTTCTTC
CDR3 protein: CAISGGPPNEQFF
V gene: TRBV10-3
clone size: .
J gene: TRBJ2-1
D gene: .

CDR3 DNA: TGTGCCAGCAGCTTAGGTGGAAACACCATATATTTT
CDR3 protein: CASSLGGNTIYF
V gene: TRBV13
clone size: once
J gene: TRBJ1-3
D gene: .

CDR3 DNA: TGTGCCAGCAGTGAAGACAGGTTCGAAGATACGCAGTATTTT
CDR3 protein: CASSEDRFEDTQYF
V gene: TRBV2
clone size: .
J gene: TRBJ2-3
D gene: .

CDR3 DNA: TGTGCCAGCACGGGTAGTTCTGGAAACACCATATATTTT
CDR3 protein: CASTGSSGNTIYF
V gene: TRBV6-5
clone size: .
J gene: TRBJ1-3
D gene: .

CDR3 DNA: TGTGCCAGCAGGGAGGGAGTTCATCAGCCCCAGCATTTT
CDR3 protein: CASREGVHQPQHF
V gene: TRBV28
clone size: .
J gene: TRBJ1-5
D gene: .

CDR3 DNA: TGCGCCAGCAGCACGGGACTAGCGGGAGGGCATTACAATGAGCAGTTCTTC
CDR3 protein: CASSTGLAGGHYNEQFF
V gene: TRBV5-1
clone size: .
J gene: TRBJ2-1
D gene: TRBD2

CDR3 DNA: TGTGCCAGCAGTTTAGGGGATGACAGGGTACCCTCCTACGAGCAGTACTTC
CDR3 protein: CASSLGDDRVPSYEQYF
V gene: TRBV28
clone size: .
J gene: TRBJ2-7
D gene: TRBD1

CDR3 DNA: TGTGCCAGCAGCCACCTAAGCAATCAGCCCCAGCATTTT
CDR3 protein: CASSHLSNQPQHF
V gene: TRBV11-2
clone size: few
J gene: TRBJ1-5
D gene: .

CDR3 DNA: TGTGCCAGCAGCCGGGACAGGGGAAATTCACCCCTCCACTTT
CDR3 protein: CASSRDRGNSPLHF
V gene: TRBV7-9
clone size: .
J gene: TRBJ1-6
D gene: TRBD1

CDR3 DNA: TGCGCCAGCAGCGGAACAGACAGGGTACTAAACAATGAGCAGTTCTTC
CDR3 protein: CASSGTDRVLNNEQFF
V gene: TRBV5-1
clone size: once
J gene: TRBJ2-1
D gene: TRBD1

CDR3 DNA: TGTGCCAGTAGTATTGGTGGTGCCAGGGGTAACAATGAGCAGTTCTTC
CDR3 protein: CASSIGGARGNNEQFF
V gene: TRBV19
clone size: .
J gene: TRBJ2-1
D gene: .

CDR3 DNA: TGCAGCGACCGACTAGCGGGGGGGTCCTACAATGAGCAGTTCTTC
CDR3 protein: CSDRLAGGSYNEQFF
V gene: TRBV29-1
clone size: .
J gene: TRBJ2-1
D gene: TRBD2

CDR3 DNA: TGTGCCAGCAGCGTAGATAGCACAGATACGCAGTATTTT
CDR3 protein: CASSVDSTDTQYF
V gene: TRBV9
clone size: .
J gene: TRBJ2-3
D gene: .

CDR3 DNA: TGTGCCAGCAGCTTCGGTATTGGGGGCGAGCAGTACTTC
CDR3 protein: CASSFGIGGEQYF
V gene: TRBV7-3
clone size: .
J gene: TRBJ2-7
D gene: .

CDR3 DNA: TGTGCCAGTAGTATTGGAGGGGGTGACAATCAGCCCCAGCATTTT
CDR3 protein: CASSIGGGDNQPQHF
V gene: TRBV19
clone size: .
J gene: TRBJ1-5
D gene: .

CDR3 DNA: TGTGCCAGCAGGGCGGGACAGAATAATGAAAAACTGTTTTTT
CDR3 protein: CASRAGQNNEKLFF
V gene: TRBV2
clone size: .
J gene: TRBJ1-4
D gene: TRBD1

CDR3 DNA: TGTGCCAGCAGCTTGGCTAGCGGGAGGGCTGATGAGCAGTTCTTC
CDR3 protein: CASSLASGRADEQFF
V gene: TRBV5-6
clone size: once
J gene: TRBJ2-1
D gene: TRBD2

CDR3 DNA: TGTGCCAGCAGCTCCACAGGGTTATGGTATAATTCACCCCTCCACTTT
CDR3 protein: CASSSTGLWYNSPLHF
V gene: TRBV7-2
clone size: .
J gene: TRBJ1-6
D gene: .

CDR3 DNA: TGTGCCACCAGCAGAGCCGGACAGTCCTACGAGCAGTACTTC
CDR3 protein: CATSRAGQSYEQYF
V gene: TRBV15
clone size: .
J gene: TRBJ2-7
D gene: .

CDR3 DNA: TGTGCCAGCAGGTCAACAGGGGACCAGCCCCAGCATTTT
CDR3 protein: CASRSTGDQPQHF
V gene: TRBV6-5
clone size: .
J gene: TRBJ1-5
D gene: TRBD1

CDR3 DNA: TGTGCCTGGAGTTCCCGACTCTACAATGAGCAGTTCTTC
CDR3 protein: CAWSSRLYNEQFF
V gene: TRBV30
clone size: .
J gene: TRBJ2-1
D gene: .

CDR3 DNA: TGTGCCAGCCCTGGAGTGTCGGGGGTACGGTTCTTC
CDR3 protein: CASPGVSGVRFF
V gene: TRBV5-5
clone size: .
J gene: TRBJ2-1
D gene: .